This T cell receptor beta chain was observed in a study of cytomegalovirus exposure and HLA in healthy donors. Study-level results: The listing of fewer than 200 TCR beta chains classed them as cytomegalovirus-associated. Later analysis identified a missense DCLRE1C variant that was linked to TCR beta V- and J-gene trimming.

The PCR contained 60 Vbeta and 13 Jbeta primers. The assay was immunoSEQ multiplex PCR, and TCRdb's table has in-frame clones only and misses some. The profile shows some 160,000 clones, 70% to 80% of them singletons. CDR1 is ENHRY and CDR2 is SYGVKD in the germline V gene. The CDR3 runs 15 residues. The V gene lost 7 bases and the J gene lost 0 bases, with 13 bases spanning the gap. On this clone itself: As yet, its antigen is unknown.

The gene calls are TRBV10-3 and TRBJ1-3; possible D gene TRBD1, 6 bases. Sequencing was done on a sample of PBMCs. This TCR was recovered from a man between 60 and 75 years old in good health and CMV-seronegative. For the CDR3, the DNA is TGTGCCATCACTTGGGACACCAGCTCTGGAAACACCATATATTTT. This sequence encodes CAITWDTSSGNTIYF.